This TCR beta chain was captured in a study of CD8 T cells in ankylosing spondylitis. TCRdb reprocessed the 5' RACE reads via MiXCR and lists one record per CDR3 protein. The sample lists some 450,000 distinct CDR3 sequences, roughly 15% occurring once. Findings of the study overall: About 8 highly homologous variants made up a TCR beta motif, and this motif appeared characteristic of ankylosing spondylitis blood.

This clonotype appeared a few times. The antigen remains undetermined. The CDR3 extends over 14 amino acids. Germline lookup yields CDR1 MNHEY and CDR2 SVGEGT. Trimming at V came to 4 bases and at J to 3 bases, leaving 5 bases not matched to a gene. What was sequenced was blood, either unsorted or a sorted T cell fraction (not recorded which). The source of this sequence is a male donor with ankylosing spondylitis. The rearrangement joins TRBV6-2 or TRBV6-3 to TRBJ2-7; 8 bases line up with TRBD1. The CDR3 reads CASSSMGQVYEQYF. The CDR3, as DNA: TGTGCCAGCAGTTCAATGGGACAGGTCTACGAGCAGTACTTC.